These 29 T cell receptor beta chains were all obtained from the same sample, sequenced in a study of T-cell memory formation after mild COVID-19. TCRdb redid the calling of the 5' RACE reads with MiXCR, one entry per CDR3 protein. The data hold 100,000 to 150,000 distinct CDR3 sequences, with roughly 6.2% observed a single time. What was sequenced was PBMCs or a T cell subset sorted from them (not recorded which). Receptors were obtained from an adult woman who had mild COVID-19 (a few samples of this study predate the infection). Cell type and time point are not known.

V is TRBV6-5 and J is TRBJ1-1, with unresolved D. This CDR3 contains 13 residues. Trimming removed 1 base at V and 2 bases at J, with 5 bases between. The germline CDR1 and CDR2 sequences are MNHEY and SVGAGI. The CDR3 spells CASSYLENTEAFF. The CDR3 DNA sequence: TGTGCCAGCAGTTACTTGGAAAACACTGAAGCTTTCTTT.

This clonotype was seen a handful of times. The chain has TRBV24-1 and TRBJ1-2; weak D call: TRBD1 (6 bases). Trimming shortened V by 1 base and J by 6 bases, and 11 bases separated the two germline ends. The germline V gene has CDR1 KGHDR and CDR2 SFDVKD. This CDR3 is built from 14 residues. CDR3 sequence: CATSDLHRDHGYTF. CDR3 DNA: TGTGCCACCAGTGATTTACACAGGGACCATGGCTACACCTTC.

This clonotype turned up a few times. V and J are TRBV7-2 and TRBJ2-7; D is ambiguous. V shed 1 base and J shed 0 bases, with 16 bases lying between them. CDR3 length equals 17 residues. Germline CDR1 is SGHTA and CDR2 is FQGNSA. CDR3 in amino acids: CASSLVGASLYSYEQYF. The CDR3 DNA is TGTGCCAGCAGCTTAGTAGGCGCGAGCCTTTACTCCTACGAGCAGTACTTC. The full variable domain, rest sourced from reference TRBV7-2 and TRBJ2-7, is GAGVSQSPSNKVTEKGKDVELRCDPISGHTALYWYRQSLGQGLEFLIYFQGNSAPDKSGLPSDRFSAERTGGSVSTLTIQRTQQEDSAVYLCASSLVGASLYSYEQYFGPGTRLTVT.

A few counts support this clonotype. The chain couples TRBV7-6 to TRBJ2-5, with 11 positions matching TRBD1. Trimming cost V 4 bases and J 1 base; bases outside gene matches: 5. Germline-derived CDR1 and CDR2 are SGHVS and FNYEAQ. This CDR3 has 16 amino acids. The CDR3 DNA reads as TGTGCCAGCAGCTCCCAGGGACAGGGGGTCCAAGAGACCCAGTACTTC. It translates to CASSSQGQGVQETQYF. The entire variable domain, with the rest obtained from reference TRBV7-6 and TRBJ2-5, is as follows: GAGVSQSPRYKVTKRGQDVALRCDPISGHVSLYWYRQALGQGPEFLTYFNYEAQQDKSGLPNDRFSAERPEGSISTLTIQRTEQRDSAMYRCASSSQGQGVQETQYFGPGTRLLVL.

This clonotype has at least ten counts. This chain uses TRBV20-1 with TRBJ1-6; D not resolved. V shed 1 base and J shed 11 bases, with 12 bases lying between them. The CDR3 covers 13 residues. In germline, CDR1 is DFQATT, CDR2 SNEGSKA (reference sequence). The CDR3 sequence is CSARAQTTAPLHF. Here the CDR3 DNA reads TGCAGTGCTAGAGCCCAAACCACGGCACCCCTCCACTTT.

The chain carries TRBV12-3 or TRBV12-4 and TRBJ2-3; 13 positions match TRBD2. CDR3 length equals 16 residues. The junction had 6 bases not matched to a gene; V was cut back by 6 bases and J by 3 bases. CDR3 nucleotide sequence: TGTGCCAGCAGGACCCTACTAGCGGGAGGGACAGATACGCAGTATTTT. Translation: CASRTLLAGGTDTQYF.

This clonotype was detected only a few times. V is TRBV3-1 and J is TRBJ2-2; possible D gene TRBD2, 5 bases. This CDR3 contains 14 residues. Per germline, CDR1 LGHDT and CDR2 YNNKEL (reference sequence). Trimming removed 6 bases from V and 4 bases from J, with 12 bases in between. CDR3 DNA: TGTGCCAGCAGTCTAACTAGGGTCACCGGGGAGCTGTTTTTT. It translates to CASSLTRVTGELFF. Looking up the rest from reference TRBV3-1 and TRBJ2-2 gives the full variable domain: DTAVSQTPKYLVTQMGNDKSIKCEQNLGHDTMYWYKQDSKKFLKIMFSYNNKELIINETVPNRFSPKSPDKAHLNLHINSLELGDSAVYFCASSLTRVTGELFFGEGSRLTVL.

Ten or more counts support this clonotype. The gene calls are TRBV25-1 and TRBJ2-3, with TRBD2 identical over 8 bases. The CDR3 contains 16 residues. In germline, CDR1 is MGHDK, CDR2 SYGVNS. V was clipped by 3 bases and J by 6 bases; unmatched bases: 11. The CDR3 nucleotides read TGTGCCAGCAGTGATTCTAGCGGGTTCCCGTCGGATACGCAGTATTTT. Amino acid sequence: CASSDSSGFPSDTQYF.

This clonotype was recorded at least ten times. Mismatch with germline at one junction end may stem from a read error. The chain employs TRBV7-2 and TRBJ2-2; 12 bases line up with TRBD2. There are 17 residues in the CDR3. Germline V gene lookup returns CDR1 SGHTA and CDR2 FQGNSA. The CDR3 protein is CPSSPRLAGAATGELFF. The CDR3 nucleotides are TGTCCCAGCAGCCCAAGACTAGCGGGAGCGGCCACCGGGGAGCTGTTTTTT.

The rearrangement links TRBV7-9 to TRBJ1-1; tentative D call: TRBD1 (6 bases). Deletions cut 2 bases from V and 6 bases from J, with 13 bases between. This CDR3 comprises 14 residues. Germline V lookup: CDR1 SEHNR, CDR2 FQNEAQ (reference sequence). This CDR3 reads CASSLRDSGAEAFF. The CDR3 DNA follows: TGTGCCAGCAGCTTAAGAGATTCAGGGGCTGAAGCTTTCTTT.

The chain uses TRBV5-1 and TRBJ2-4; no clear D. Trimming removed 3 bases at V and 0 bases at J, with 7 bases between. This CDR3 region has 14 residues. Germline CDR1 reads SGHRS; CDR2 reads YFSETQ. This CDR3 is CASSSLIAKNIQYF. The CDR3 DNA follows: TGCGCCAGCAGCTCACTTATAGCCAAAAACATTCAGTACTTC.

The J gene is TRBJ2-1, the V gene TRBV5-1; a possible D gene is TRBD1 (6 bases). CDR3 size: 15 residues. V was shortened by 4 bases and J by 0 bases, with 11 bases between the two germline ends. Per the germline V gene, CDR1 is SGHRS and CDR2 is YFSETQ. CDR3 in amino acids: CASSPGQSSYNEQFF. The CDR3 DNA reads TGCGCCAGCAGCCCCGGACAGAGCTCCTACAATGAGCAGTTCTTC.

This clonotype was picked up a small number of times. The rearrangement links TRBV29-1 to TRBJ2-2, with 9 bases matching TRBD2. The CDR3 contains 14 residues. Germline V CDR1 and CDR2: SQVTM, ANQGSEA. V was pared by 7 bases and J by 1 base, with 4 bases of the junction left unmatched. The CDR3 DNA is TGCAGCGCCCGACTAGCGGTGAACACCGGGGAGCTGTTTTTT. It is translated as CSARLAVNTGELFF.

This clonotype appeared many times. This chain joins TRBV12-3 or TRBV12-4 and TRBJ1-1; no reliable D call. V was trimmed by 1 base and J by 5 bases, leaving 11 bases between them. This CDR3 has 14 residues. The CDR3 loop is CASSLVPLGTEAFF. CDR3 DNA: TGTGCCAGCAGTTTAGTCCCGCTAGGAACTGAAGCTTTCTTT.

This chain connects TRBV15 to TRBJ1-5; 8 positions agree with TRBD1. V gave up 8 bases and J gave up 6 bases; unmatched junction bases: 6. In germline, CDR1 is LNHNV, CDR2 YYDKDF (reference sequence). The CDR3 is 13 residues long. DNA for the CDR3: TGTGCCACCCAGGACAGGGCAGCTCAGCCCCAGCATTTT. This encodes CATQDRAAQPQHF.

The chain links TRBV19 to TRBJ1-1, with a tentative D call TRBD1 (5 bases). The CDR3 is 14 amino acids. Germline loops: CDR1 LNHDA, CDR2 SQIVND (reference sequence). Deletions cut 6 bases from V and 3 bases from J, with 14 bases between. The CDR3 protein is CASSSGRSDTEAFF. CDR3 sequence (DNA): TGTGCCAGTAGCTCGGGGCGTTCAGACACTGAAGCTTTCTTT.

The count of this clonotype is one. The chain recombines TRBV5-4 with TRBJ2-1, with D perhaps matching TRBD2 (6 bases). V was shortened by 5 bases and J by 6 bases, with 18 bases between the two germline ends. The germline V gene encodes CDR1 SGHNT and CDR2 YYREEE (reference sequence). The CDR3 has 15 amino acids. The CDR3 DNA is TGTGCCAGCAGTAGACCGGGAGTCGTGGCCAATGAGCAGTTCTTC. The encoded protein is CASSRPGVVANEQFF.

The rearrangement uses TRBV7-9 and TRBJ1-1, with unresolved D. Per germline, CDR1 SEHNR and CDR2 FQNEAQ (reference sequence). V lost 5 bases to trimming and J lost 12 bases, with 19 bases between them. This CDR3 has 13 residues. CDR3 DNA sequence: TGTGCCAGCAGCGTCTCCGTTGAGAGGATAACTTTCTTT. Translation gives CASSVSVERITFF.

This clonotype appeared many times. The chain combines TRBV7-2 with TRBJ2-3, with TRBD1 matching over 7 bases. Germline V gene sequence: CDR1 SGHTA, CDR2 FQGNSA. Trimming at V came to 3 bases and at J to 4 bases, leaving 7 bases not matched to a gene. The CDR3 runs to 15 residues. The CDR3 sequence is CASSFVRGLPDTQYF. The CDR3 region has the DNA TGTGCCAGCAGCTTTGTCAGGGGGTTGCCAGATACGCAGTATTTT. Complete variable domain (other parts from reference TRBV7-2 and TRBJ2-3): GAGVSQSPSNKVTEKGKDVELRCDPISGHTALYWYRQSLGQGLEFLIYFQGNSAPDKSGLPSDRFSAERTGGSVSTLTIQRTQQEDSAVYLCASSFVRGLPDTQYFGPGTRLTVL.

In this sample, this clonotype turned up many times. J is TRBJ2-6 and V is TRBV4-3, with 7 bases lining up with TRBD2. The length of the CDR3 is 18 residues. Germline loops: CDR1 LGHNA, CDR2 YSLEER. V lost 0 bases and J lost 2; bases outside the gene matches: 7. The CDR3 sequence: CASSQERGGWTGANVLTF. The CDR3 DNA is TGCGCCAGCAGCCAAGAAAGGGGAGGGTGGACTGGGGCCAACGTCCTGACTTTC.

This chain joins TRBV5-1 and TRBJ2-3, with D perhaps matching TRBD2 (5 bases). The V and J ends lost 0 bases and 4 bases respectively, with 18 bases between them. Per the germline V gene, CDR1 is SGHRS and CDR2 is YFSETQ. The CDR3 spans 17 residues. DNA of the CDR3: TGCGCCAGCAGCTTGGCGAGATCAGCTGAGGGTGCAGATACGCAGTATTTT. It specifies CASSLARSAEGADTQYF.

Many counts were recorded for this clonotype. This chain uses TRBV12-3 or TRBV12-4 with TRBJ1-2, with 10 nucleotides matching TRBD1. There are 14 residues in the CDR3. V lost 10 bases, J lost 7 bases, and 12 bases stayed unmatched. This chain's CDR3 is CAIFPGQGWFGYTF. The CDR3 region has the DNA TGTGCCATTTTTCCGGGACAGGGGTGGTTTGGCTACACCTTC.

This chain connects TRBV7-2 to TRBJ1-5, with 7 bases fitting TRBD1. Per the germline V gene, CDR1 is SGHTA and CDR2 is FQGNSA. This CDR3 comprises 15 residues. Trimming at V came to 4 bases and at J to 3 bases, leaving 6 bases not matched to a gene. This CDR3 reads CASSSGGGINQPQHF. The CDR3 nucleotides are TGTGCCAGCAGCTCAGGGGGAGGGATCAATCAGCCCCAGCATTTT. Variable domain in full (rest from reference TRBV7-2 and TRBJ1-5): GAGVSQSPSNKVTEKGKDVELRCDPISGHTALYWYRQSLGQGLEFLIYFQGNSAPDKSGLPSDRFSAERTGGSVSTLTIQRTQQEDSAVYLCASSSGGGINQPQHFGDGTRLSIL.

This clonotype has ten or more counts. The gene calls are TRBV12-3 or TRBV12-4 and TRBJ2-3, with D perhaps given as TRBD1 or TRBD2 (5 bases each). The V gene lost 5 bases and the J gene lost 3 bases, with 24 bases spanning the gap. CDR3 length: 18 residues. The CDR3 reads CASSLHGVRGVETDTQYF. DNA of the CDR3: TGTGCCAGCAGTCTCCATGGGGTGAGGGGTGTGGAGACAGATACGCAGTATTTT.

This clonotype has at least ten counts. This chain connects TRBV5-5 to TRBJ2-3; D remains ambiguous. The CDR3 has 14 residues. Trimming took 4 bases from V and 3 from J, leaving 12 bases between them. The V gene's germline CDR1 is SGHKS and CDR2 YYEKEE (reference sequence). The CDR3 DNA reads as TGTGCCAGCAGCCAGGCGGCATCGACAGATACGCAGTATTTT. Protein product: CASSQAASTDTQYF.

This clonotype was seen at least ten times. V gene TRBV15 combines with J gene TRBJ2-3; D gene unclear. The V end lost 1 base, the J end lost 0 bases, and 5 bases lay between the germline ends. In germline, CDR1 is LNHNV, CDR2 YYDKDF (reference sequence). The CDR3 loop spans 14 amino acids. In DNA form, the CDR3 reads TGTGCCACCAGCAGAGCCCAGAGCACAGATACGCAGTATTTT. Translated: CATSRAQSTDTQYF.

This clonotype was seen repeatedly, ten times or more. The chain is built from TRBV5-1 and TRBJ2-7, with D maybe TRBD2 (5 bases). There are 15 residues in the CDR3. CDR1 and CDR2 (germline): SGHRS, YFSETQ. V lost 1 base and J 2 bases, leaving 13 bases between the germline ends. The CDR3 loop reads CASSLWGANPYEQYF. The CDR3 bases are TGCGCCAGCAGCTTGTGGGGAGCGAACCCCTACGAGCAGTACTTC.

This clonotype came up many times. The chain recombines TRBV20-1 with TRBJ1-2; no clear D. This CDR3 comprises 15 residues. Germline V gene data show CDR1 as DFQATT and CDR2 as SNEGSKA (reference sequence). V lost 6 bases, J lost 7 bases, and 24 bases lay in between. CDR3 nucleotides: TGCAGTGCCCCCTCCCCGGGCCCCACAGCAAGTGGCTACACCTTC. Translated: CSAPSPGPTASGYTF.

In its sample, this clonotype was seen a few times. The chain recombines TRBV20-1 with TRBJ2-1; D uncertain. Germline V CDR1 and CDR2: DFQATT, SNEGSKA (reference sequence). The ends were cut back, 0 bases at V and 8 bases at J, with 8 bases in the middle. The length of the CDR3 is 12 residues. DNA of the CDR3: TGCAGTGCTAGAGATTCTATGCATGAGCAGTTCTTC. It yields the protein CSARDSMHEQFF.